Here is one TCR beta chain with its context. Its antigen remains unidentified. TCRB transcripts that were expressed got sequenced, as all of the isolated RNA had been reverse transcribed. Profiling relied on immunoSEQ multiplex PCR, and the TCRdb table lists in-frame clones only, not all of them. The data show about 700,000 clones, about an eighth seen once. This specimen belongs to a study of beta chain features in type 1 diabetes. Overall study results and limits: In every one of the four CD4+ subsets, TCRB CDR3s were moderately but significantly shorter in Type 1 diabetes patients.

Unmatched junction bases numbered 6, after V lost 6 bases and J lost 3 bases. Germline values: CDR1 MNHNY, CDR2 SVGAGI (reference sequence). The CDR3 totals 14 residues. The V gene is TRBV6-6, the J gene TRBJ2-7; 9 bases map to TRBD1. The sample was naive CD4+ T cells from blood. This TCR was sampled from a man aged 18-30 years with type 1 diabetes. The CDR3 protein is CASSPGQGNYEQYF. As DNA, the CDR3 is TGTGCCAGCAGCCCTGGACAGGGGAACTACGAGCAGTACTTC.